This entry features one T cell receptor beta chain sequence. A second PCR of about 7 to 12 cycles used a sample-barcoded 5' primer and a J-beta primer mix. TCRdb processed the 5' RACE reads anew with MiXCR; each CDR3 protein has one entry. The sample consists of more than 1 million distinct CDR3 sequences, around 43% of them appearing once. This CDR3 is 15 amino acids long. The V gene lost 4 bases and the J gene lost 4 bases, with 11 bases spanning the gap. This sample was included in a study of blood T cells in healthy people across ages. Per sample, a minimum of 6 million PBMCs were isolated. The chain couples TRBV12-3 or TRBV12-4 to TRBJ1-6; a possible D gene is TRBD1 (5 bases). The specimen was blood. The receptor comes from a woman in her sixties in good health. The CDR3 sequence is CASSSGRRYNSPLHF. Here the CDR3 DNA reads TGTGCCAGCAGTTCGGGACGGAGATATAATTCACCCCTCCACTTT.